These 23 T cell receptor beta chains were sequenced from one sample in a study of shared T cell receptors in the human thymus. The method was immunoSEQ multiplex PCR; TCRdb's version includes in-frame clones alone and lacks a portion of them. In the table there are more than 550,000 clones, more than 75% of which are singletons. The same specimen was also included in a second study, on human thymus T cells.

The specimen was thymocytes. The receptors shown here come from a boy younger than two with a congenital heart defect.

The chain couples TRBV6-5 to TRBJ2-4, with no clear D. CDR1 and CDR2 from the germline V gene are MNHEY and SVGAGI. The CDR3 totals 14 residues. V shed 8 bases and J shed 1 base, with 12 bases lying between them. The CDR3 region is CASGPLGAKNIQYF. In DNA, the CDR3 is TGTGCCAGCGGGCCCCTTGGGGCCAAAAACATTCAGTACTTC.

The chain links TRBV15 to TRBJ2-6; possible D gene TRBD1, 6 bases. With 0 bases removed from V and 0 bases from J, the gap between germline ends came to 21 bases. CDR1 is LNHNV, CDR2 YYDKDF, per germline (reference sequence). The CDR3 has 21 residues. CDR3 sequence reads: CATSRDKPLGAPYSGANVLTF. The CDR3 DNA reads TGTGCCACCAGCAGAGATAAGCCGTTGGGGGCTCCCTACTCTGGGGCCAACGTCCTGACTTTC.

A single count supports this clone. The chain couples TRBV28 to TRBJ2-7; TRBD1 matches at 9 bases. CDR3 length equals 14 residues. V lost 5 bases to trimming and J lost 7 bases; unmatched junction nucleotides: 9. CDR1 MDHEN and CDR2 SYDVKM come from the germline V gene. The CDR3 here is CASSKIQGAGEQYF. The DNA for the CDR3 is TGTGCCAGCAGTAAAATACAGGGGGCCGGGGAGCAGTACTTC.

The chain joins TRBV4-3 to TRBJ2-7, with 10 bases lining up with TRBD1. V gave up 0 bases and J gave up 0 bases; unmatched junction bases: 5. Germline-derived CDR1 and CDR2 are LGHNA and YSLEER. The CDR3 consists of 17 residues. Here the CDR3 DNA reads TGCGCCAGCAGCCAAGAGACAGGGGGCCCCGTCTCCTACGAGCAGTACTTC. This encodes CASSQETGGPVSYEQYF.

This rearrangement joins TRBV18 to TRBJ2-1; 7 nucleotides match TRBD2. Germline V gene data show CDR1 as KGHSH and CDR2 as LQKENI. The CDR3 loop spans 20 amino acids. V trimming: 6 bases; J trimming: 0 bases; junction bases outside the gene matches: 20. CDR3 in DNA: TGTGCCAGCTCGAGAACAGGCCGGGACTACTTTAACAGCTCCTACAATGAGCAGTTCTTC. The encoded protein is CASSRTGRDYFNSSYNEQFF.

This chain connects TRBV30 to TRBJ2-1, with D tentatively TRBD2 (6 bases). Germline CDR1 is GTSNPN and CDR2 is SVGIG (reference sequence). This CDR3 has 12 amino acids. Trimming left V 2 bases short and J 8 bases short, with 10 bases between. Here the CDR3 DNA reads TGTGCCTGGAGTCCTAGCGCCTATGAGCAGTTCTTC. The encoded protein is CAWSPSAYEQFF.

The chain links TRBV5-1 to TRBJ2-1, with 8 bases matching TRBD1. There are 14 residues in the CDR3. V was pared by 4 bases and J by 6 bases, with 6 bases of the junction left unmatched. Germline loops: CDR1 SGHRS, CDR2 YFSETQ. This CDR3 reads CASSPGQGGNEQFF. For the CDR3, the DNA is TGCGCCAGCAGCCCCGGACAGGGAGGCAATGAGCAGTTCTTC.

The table lists this clone with a count of one. The chain recombines TRBV20-1 with TRBJ1-2; D call uncertain. The V end was cut by 5 bases, the J end by 7 bases, with 11 bases between. CDR1 is DFQATT, CDR2 SNEGSKA, per germline (reference sequence). CDR3 length: 11 amino acids. The CDR3 region is CSAVAYRGYTF. As DNA, the CDR3 is TGCAGTGCTGTAGCTTATCGTGGCTACACCTTC.

The chain is built from TRBV9 and TRBJ2-1; 8 bases agree with TRBD1. J was trimmed by 1 base and V by 3 bases; bases with no gene match: 3. This CDR3 is 15 amino acids long. Germline loops: CDR1 SGDLS, CDR2 YYNGEE. The CDR3 region has the DNA TGTGCCAGCAGCGCGACAGGGGAGTCCTACAATGAGCAGTTCTTC. Protein: CASSATGESYNEQFF.

This chain uses TRBV6-1 with TRBJ2-1, with 11 bases fitting TRBD2. CDR3 length: 16 amino acids. Looked up from germline, CDR1 is MNHNS and CDR2 is SASEGT. V was pared by 4 bases and J by 4 bases, with 6 bases of the junction left unmatched. The CDR3 DNA reads as TGTGCCAGCAGTGGAGGGACTAGCGGTAAATACAATGAGCAGTTCTTC. Residues: CASSGGTSGKYNEQFF.

The gene calls are TRBV30 and TRBJ2-3; 15 positions agree with TRBD2. The CDR3 is 18 residues long. The ends lost 3 bases at V and 5 bases at J; junction bases unmatched: 12. Germline V gives CDR1 GTSNPN, CDR2 SVGIG (reference sequence). The CDR3 loop is CAWSRPRTSGRGLDTQYF. CDR3 sequence (DNA): TGTGCCTGGAGCCGCCCCCGGACTAGCGGGAGGGGGTTAGATACGCAGTATTTT.

J is TRBJ2-7 and V is TRBV7-6; D possibly corresponds to TRBD1 (6 bases). Trimming left V 5 bases short and J 4 bases short, with 21 bases between. The CDR3 is 16 amino acids. Germline V gene lookup returns CDR1 SGHVS and CDR2 FNYEAQ. Written as DNA, the CDR3 is TGTGCCAGCAGCCAGGCCTTCCAGGGGCGATTGTACGAGCAGTACTTC. It is translated as CASSQAFQGRLYEQYF. Using reference TRBV7-6 and TRBJ2-7 for the parts outside the CDR3, the full variable domain is GAGVSQSPRYKVTKRGQDVALRCDPISGHVSLYWYRQALGQGPEFLTYFNYEAQQDKSGLPNDRFSAERPEGSISTLTIQRTEQRDSAMYRCASSQAFQGRLYEQYFGPGTRLTVT.

The chain carries TRBV4-3 and TRBJ2-7, with a weak D call TRBD1 (6 bases). CDR1 and CDR2 (germline): LGHNA, YSLEER. Trimming removed 0 bases from V and 5 bases from J, with 17 bases in between. The CDR3 consists of 16 residues. The CDR3 coding sequence is TGCGCCAGCAGCCAAGACCCCGCGGGTGGGGGCCACGAGCAGTACTTC. This translates into CASSQDPAGGGHEQYF.

The sample holds one count of this clone. The chain uses TRBV9 and TRBJ1-6, with TRBD1 identical over 11 bases. V lost 3 bases to trimming and J lost 9 bases; unmatched junction nucleotides: 17. CDR3 length: 19 residues. Germline CDR1 reads SGDLS; CDR2 reads YYNGEE. As DNA, the CDR3 is TGTGCCAGCAGCGCACGACCAAAAACCCCGGGACAGGGGGTTTCACCCCTCCACTTT. As protein: CASSARPKTPGQGVSPLHF. Looking up the rest from reference TRBV9 and TRBJ1-6 gives the full variable domain: DSGVTQTPKHLITATGQRVTLRCSPRSGDLSVYWYQQSLDQGLQFLIQYYNGEERAKGNILERFSAQQFPDLHSELNLSSLELGDSALYFCASSARPKTPGQGVSPLHFGNGTRLTVT.

The genes are TRBV9 and TRBJ2-2; 7 nucleotides agree with TRBD1. This CDR3 region has 15 residues. J gave up 1 base and V 3 bases, and 3 bases lay outside the gene matches. Germline CDR1 reads SGDLS; CDR2 reads YYNGEE. Here the CDR3 DNA reads TGTGCCAGCAGCGGCCGGGACAGGAACACCGGGGAGCTGTTTTTT. Its translation is CASSGRDRNTGELFF.

V and J are TRBV10-3 and TRBJ2-1; 10 bases align to TRBD2. Germline values: CDR1 ENHRY, CDR2 SYGVKD. Trimming at V came to 5 bases and at J to 4 bases, leaving 5 bases not matched to a gene. This CDR3 region has 15 residues. In nucleotides, the CDR3 is TGTGCCATCAGTTGGACTAGCGGAGATTACAATGAGCAGTTCTTC. Residues: CAISWTSGDYNEQFF.

The chain carries TRBV6-5 and TRBJ1-1, with a weak D call TRBD1 (5 bases). The CDR3 consists of 14 residues. The germline gives CDR1 MNHEY, CDR2 SVGAGI. Trimming took off 6 bases at V and 5 bases at J, with 16 bases between the two ends. The CDR3 sequence: CASSTGQGGTEAFF. Here the CDR3 DNA reads TGTGCCAGCAGCACCGGGCAGGGAGGGACTGAAGCTTTCTTT.

The chain uses TRBV7-2 and TRBJ2-7, with D possibly TRBD2 on 6 matching bases. The germline V gene has CDR1 SGHTA and CDR2 FQGNSA. The germline V and J ends were trimmed by 1 base and 0 bases, with 10 bases remaining between them. There are 15 residues in the CDR3. CDR3 protein: CASSLDGRGSYEQYF. CDR3 coding DNA: TGTGCCAGCAGCTTAGATGGGCGGGGCTCCTACGAGCAGTACTTC. Full variable domain (outside the CDR3, taken from reference TRBV7-2 and TRBJ2-7): GAGVSQSPSNKVTEKGKDVELRCDPISGHTALYWYRQSLGQGLEFLIYFQGNSAPDKSGLPSDRFSAERTGGSVSTLTIQRTQQEDSAVYLCASSLDGRGSYEQYFGPGTRLTVT.

The J gene is TRBJ2-3, the V gene TRBV15; 11 bases fit TRBD2. This CDR3 contains 17 residues. Germline CDR1 LNHNV, CDR2 YYDKDF (reference sequence). J lost 6 bases, V lost 2 bases, and 10 bases had no gene match. As DNA, the CDR3 is TGTGCCACCAGCAGATTCCTCATAGCGGGGGGGCCTGATACGCAGTATTTT. It codes for CATSRFLIAGGPDTQYF.

The gene calls are TRBV13 and TRBJ2-1; the D gene is possibly TRBD1 (6 bases). Germline V gene sequence: CDR1 PRHDT, CDR2 FYEKMQ (reference sequence). V was trimmed by 5 bases and J by 4 bases, leaving 9 bases between them. The CDR3 has 13 amino acids. The CDR3 bases are TGTGCCAGCAGCCCCAGGGGATACAATGAGCAGTTCTTC. It encodes CASSPRGYNEQFF. The complete variable domain, with remaining parts taken from reference TRBV13 and TRBJ2-1, reads AAGVIQSPRHLIKEKRETATLKCYPIPRHDTVYWYQQGPGQDPQFLISFYEKMQSDKGSIPDRFSAQQFSDYHSELNMSSLELGDSALYFCASSPRGYNEQFFGPGTRLTVL.

This clone was observed a handful of times. The V gene is TRBV5-1, the J gene TRBJ2-7; 11 nucleotides agree with TRBD2. The germline V gene encodes CDR1 SGHRS and CDR2 YFSETQ. The J segment lost 6 bases and the V segment lost 4 bases, leaving 3 bases of the junction unmatched. This CDR3 comprises 13 residues. CDR3 DNA: TGCGCCAGCAGCGGGGGACTAGCGGCCGAGCAGTACTTC. It yields the protein CASSGGLAAEQYF.

This clone was counted only a few times. The V gene is TRBV10-3, the J gene TRBJ2-7; the match to TRBD1 covers 9 bases. The CDR3 consists of 13 residues. Germline lookup yields CDR1 ENHRY and CDR2 SYGVKD. After removal of 7 bases from V and 3 bases from J, the junction contained 4 bases not matched to a gene. The CDR3 nucleotides are TGTGCCATCACCATGGACAGGGGCTACGAGCAGTACTTC. Translating it yields CAITMDRGYEQYF.

This chain uses TRBV19 with TRBJ2-5; TRBD2 might be the D (5 bases). The V end lost 6 bases, the J end lost 3 bases, and 11 bases lay between the germline ends. The CDR3 has 13 residues. Germline CDR1 LNHDA, CDR2 SQIVND (reference sequence). The chain's CDR3 is CASRVEREETQYF. DNA of the CDR3: TGTGCCAGTAGGGTGGAGAGGGAAGAGACCCAGTACTTC.